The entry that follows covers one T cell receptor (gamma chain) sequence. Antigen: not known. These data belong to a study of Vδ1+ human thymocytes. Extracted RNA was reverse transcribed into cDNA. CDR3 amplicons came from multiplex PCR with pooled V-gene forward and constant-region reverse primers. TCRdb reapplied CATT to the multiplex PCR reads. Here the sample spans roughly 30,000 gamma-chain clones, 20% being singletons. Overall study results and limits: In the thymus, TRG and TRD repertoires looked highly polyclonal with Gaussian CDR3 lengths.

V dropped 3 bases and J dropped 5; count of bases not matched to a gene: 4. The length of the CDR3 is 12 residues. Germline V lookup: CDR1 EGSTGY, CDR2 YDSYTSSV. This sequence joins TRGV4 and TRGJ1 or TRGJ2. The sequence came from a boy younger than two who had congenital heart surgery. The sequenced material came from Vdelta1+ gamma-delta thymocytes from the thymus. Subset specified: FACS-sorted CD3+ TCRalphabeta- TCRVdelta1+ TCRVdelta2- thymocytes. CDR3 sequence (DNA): TGTGCCACCTGGGATATAAATTATAAGAAACTCTTT. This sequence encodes CATWDINYKKLF.